Following are 23 T cell receptor beta chains from one sample sequenced in a study of T cells in Graves' hyperthyroidism and ophthalmopathy. Using RNA transcripts as the source, TCR beta CDR3 regions were amplified. The HTBI primer set served for first-round RT-PCR of the TCR CDR3. TCRdb fed the multiplex PCR reads into MiXCR, producing one record per CDR3 protein. The sample lists fewer than 600,000 distinct CDR3 sequences; 13% to 15% were seen once. Sample: blood. The receptors come from a woman aged 18-29 years with Graves' hyperthyroidism.

The chain joins TRBV10-1 to TRBJ2-7, with TRBD2 as a possible D gene (5 bases). The ends were cut back, 3 bases at V and 9 bases at J, with 18 bases in the middle. Germline V gene lookup returns CDR1 WNHNN and CDR2 SYGVQD (reference sequence). The CDR3 runs 14 residues. Here the CDR3 DNA reads TGCGCCAGCAGTGAAGGGCACCACCGTGGAGGGCAGTACGTC. It yields the protein CASSEGHHRGGQYV.

The table lists this clonotype with many counts. This chain joins TRBV3-1 and TRBJ1-1; maybe TRBD1 (5 bases). The CDR3 has 13 amino acids. With 3 bases removed from V and 6 bases from J, the gap between germline ends came to 11 bases. Germline assignment: CDR1 LGHDT and CDR2 YNNKEL (reference sequence). CDR3 DNA sequence: TGTGCCAGCAGCCAGATGGACATTTCTGAAGCTTTCTTT. Its translation: CASSQMDISEAFF.

The gene calls are TRBV20-1 and TRBJ1-5; 11 bases map to TRBD1. CDR1 and CDR2 (germline): DFQATT, SNEGSKA (reference sequence). The CDR3 extends over 18 amino acids. V trimming: 0 bases; J trimming: 1 base; junction bases outside the gene matches: 8. This chain's CDR3 is CSARDEGQGVLSNQPQHF. In DNA, the CDR3 is TGCAGTGCTAGAGATGAGGGACAGGGGGTTTTGAGCAATCAGCCCCAGCATTTT.

There are many counts of this clonotype. The CDR3 loop reads CASGLWVTGELFF. The CDR3 DNA reads TGTGCTAGTGGTTTGTGGGTCACCGGGGAGCTGTTTTTT. The gene calls are TRBV12-5 and TRBJ2-2, with D hard to call. The ends were cut back, 2 bases at V and 4 bases at J, with 5 bases in the middle. The CDR3 spans 13 residues. CDR1 is LGHNT and CDR2 is FRNRAP in the germline V gene.

This clonotype was picked up many times. The chain recombines TRBV9 with TRBJ2-3; D is tentatively TRBD1 or TRBD2 (5 bases each). The V end was cut by 0 bases, the J end by 1 base, with 15 bases between. The CDR3 has 17 residues. The germline V gene encodes CDR1 SGDLS and CDR2 YYNGEE. CDR3 in amino acids: CASSVGGGQDGTDTQYF. The CDR3 region has the DNA TGTGCCAGCAGCGTAGGTGGAGGACAAGACGGCACAGATACGCAGTATTTT.

This clonotype occurred a few times. This sequence joins TRBV20-1 and TRBJ1-5, with 8 bases matching TRBD1. V dropped 6 bases and J dropped 9; count of bases not matched to a gene: 16. The CDR3 extends over 15 amino acids. Germline V gene lookup returns CDR1 DFQATT and CDR2 SNEGSKA (reference sequence). CDR3 nucleotides: TGCAGTGCAAACAACCGGGACAGGACCCTGGGGCCCCAGCATTTT. Translated: CSANNRDRTLGPQHF.

Only a few counts were recorded for this clonotype. The chain couples TRBV19 to TRBJ2-5, with TRBD1 as a possible D gene (5 bases). The CDR3 consists of 13 residues. V was trimmed by 2 bases and J by 3 bases, leaving 7 bases between them. Germline CDR1 reads LNHDA; CDR2 reads SQIVND (reference sequence). As DNA, the CDR3 is TGTGCCAGTAGTATATCCAGGGAAGAGACCCAGTACTTC. Translating gives CASSISREETQYF.

Here the CDR3 DNA reads TGTGCCAGCAGCCAACCCAGCGGGAGTACAGAGACCCAGTACTTC. Its protein is CASSQPSGSTETQYF. This chain joins TRBV14 and TRBJ2-5; 8 bases agree with TRBD2. CDR3 length: 15 residues. Looked up from germline, CDR1 is SGHDN and CDR2 is FVKESK. V dropped 2 bases and J dropped 4; count of bases not matched to a gene: 6.

Worth noting for this clonotype: This may arise from a read error, as a much more abundant clone is one base away. The chain carries TRBV12-3 or TRBV12-4 and TRBJ1-2; D may be TRBD1 (5 bases). This CDR3 is 14 amino acids long. The V end was cut by 7 bases, the J end by 7 bases, with 19 bases between. CDR3 bases: TGTGCCAGCACCCTCTCGGACAAGGAGGGTGGCTACACCTTC. It specifies CASTLSDKEGGYTF.

This clonotype has ten or more counts. The J gene is TRBJ2-7, the V gene TRBV9, with 13 bases matching TRBD2. This CDR3 is 15 amino acids long. J was trimmed by 2 bases and V by 4 bases; bases with no gene match: 3. Per germline, CDR1 SGDLS and CDR2 YYNGEE. CDR3 residues: CASSKTSGRAYEQYF. The DNA of the CDR3 is TGTGCCAGCAGCAAAACTAGCGGGAGGGCCTACGAGCAGTACTTC.

This clonotype was observed many times. The V call is TRBV11-3, the J call TRBJ1-2; D may be TRBD1 (5 bases). The V end was cut by 6 bases, the J end by 8 bases, with 13 bases between. CDR3 length: 12 amino acids. Looked up from germline, CDR1 is SGHNT and CDR2 is YENEEA. CDR3 residues: CASSGGSRGYTF. CDR3 DNA: TGTGCCAGCAGTGGGGGATCGAGGGGCTACACCTTC. The full variable domain, its missing parts supplied by reference TRBV11-3 and TRBJ1-2, is EAGVVQSPRYKIIEKKQPVAFWCNPISGHNTLYWYLQNLGQGPELLIRYENEEAVDDSQLPKDRFSAERLKGVDSTLKIQPAELGDSAVYLCASSGGSRGYTFGSGTRLTVV.

This clonotype was seen at least ten times. This chain joins TRBV7-8 and TRBJ1-3; unclear D gene. CDR3 length: 16 residues. Germline loops: CDR1 SGHVS, CDR2 FQNEAQ. Trimming left V 1 base short and J 0 bases short, with 10 bases between. DNA of the CDR3: TGTGCCAGCAGCTTAGTCCCGGACTACTCTGGAAACACCATATATTTT. It specifies CASSLVPDYSGNTIYF.

With respect to this clonotype: With a much larger clone just one base away, this may be a read error. The chain employs TRBV6-5 and TRBJ2-5; the D is unclear. The CDR3 runs to 12 residues. The germline V gene encodes CDR1 MNHEY and CDR2 SVGAGI. With 4 bases removed from V and 5 bases from J, the gap between germline ends came to 8 bases. CDR3 in DNA: TGTGCCAGCAGTTGCCGAAGGGAGACCCAGTACTTC. Its translation: CASSCRRETQYF.

The table lists this clonotype with many counts. The CDR3 sequence is CATALGGNGYTF. The CDR3 DNA follows: TGTGCCACCGCGTTGGGGGGGAACGGCTACACCTTC. The rearrangement links TRBV6-1 to TRBJ1-2; maybe TRBD1 (5 bases). Germline values: CDR1 MNHNS, CDR2 SASEGT. V lost 10 bases to trimming and J lost 8 bases, with 17 bases between them. The CDR3 has 12 residues.

The chain uses TRBV6-5 and TRBJ2-1; D is undetermined. The CDR3 is 13 amino acids. Germline lookup yields CDR1 MNHEY and CDR2 SVGAGI. V lost 0 bases and J 2 bases, leaving 2 bases between the germline ends. The CDR3 sequence is CASSYSAYNEQFF. The CDR3 DNA reads TGTGCCAGCAGTTACTCGGCCTACAATGAGCAGTTCTTC.

This chain links TRBV5-1 with TRBJ1-1; the D gene is possibly TRBD1 (5 bases). The CDR3 totals 16 residues. Trimming shortened V by 0 bases and J by 1 base, and 13 bases separated the two germline ends. The germline CDR1 and CDR2 sequences are SGHRS and YFSETQ. This CDR3 is CASSLAPGVRNTEAFF. The CDR3 bases are TGCGCCAGCAGCTTGGCCCCGGGGGTAAGGAACACTGAAGCTTTCTTT.

In this sample, this clonotype turned up many times. CDR3 protein: CASSPPGDTEAFF. The CDR3 DNA reads as TGTGCCAGCAGCCCCCCGGGGGACACTGAAGCTTTCTTT. The chain couples TRBV5-5 to TRBJ1-1; weak D call: TRBD1 (5 bases). The germline V gene encodes CDR1 SGHKS and CDR2 YYEKEE (reference sequence). Trimming removed 4 bases from V and 3 bases from J, with 10 bases in between. The CDR3 is 13 residues long.

The table lists this clonotype with many counts. The chain has TRBV7-3 and TRBJ2-1; 14 nucleotides match TRBD2. The CDR3 consists of 15 residues. Germline lookup yields CDR1 SGHTA and CDR2 FQGTGA. J lost 7 bases, V lost 5 bases, and 4 bases had no gene match. The CDR3 spells CASSGLAGGRNEQFF. The DNA of the CDR3 is TGTGCCAGCAGCGGACTAGCGGGAGGAAGGAATGAGCAGTTCTTC. Drawing the rest from reference TRBV7-3 and TRBJ2-1, the complete variable domain is GAGVSQTPSNKVTEKGKYVELRCDPISGHTALYWYRQSLGQGPEFLIYFQGTGAADDSGLPNDRFFAVRPEGSVSTLKIQRTERGDSAVYLCASSGLAGGRNEQFFGPGTRLTVL.

On this clonotype itself: This may stem from a read error, because a much larger clone lies one nucleotide away. The chain carries TRBV3-1 and TRBJ1-2; tentatively, D is TRBD1 (6 bases). Trimming removed 4 bases at V and 3 bases at J, with 12 bases between. This CDR3 comprises 14 residues. Germline assignment: CDR1 LGHDT and CDR2 YNNKEL (reference sequence). CDR3 sequence: CASSLQGDHYGYTF. CDR3 DNA: TGTGCCAGCAGCCTACAGGGTGACCACTATGGCTACACCTTC. The full variable domain, its missing parts supplied by reference TRBV3-1 and TRBJ1-2, is DTAVSQTPKYLVTQMGNDKSIKCEQNLGHDTMYWYKQDSKKFLKIMFSYNNKELIINETVPNRFSPKSPDKAHLNLHINSLELGDSAVYFCASSLQGDHYGYTFGSGTRLTVV.

This clonotype showed up many times. The V call is TRBV5-1, the J call TRBJ2-3, with a weak D call TRBD2 (6 bases). Trimming took 4 bases from V and 2 from J, leaving 14 bases between them. This CDR3 contains 15 residues. Per germline, CDR1 SGHRS and CDR2 YFSETQ. CDR3 coding DNA: TGCGCCAGCAGCCCGACTAGTTTGCCCACAGATACGCAGTATTTT. Residues: CASSPTSLPTDTQYF.

This clonotype was detected ten times or more. The V call is TRBV11-2, the J call TRBJ1-1; no reliable D call. V was shortened by 1 base and J by 7 bases, with 10 bases between the two germline ends. Germline values: CDR1 SGHAT, CDR2 FQNNGV. The CDR3 sequence is 13 residues long. CDR3 DNA: TGTGCCAGCAGCTTAGGGACGCGGCGTGAAGCTTTCTTT. Amino acids: CASSLGTRREAFF.

Many counts were recorded for this clonotype. V gene TRBV2 combines with J gene TRBJ1-2; possible D gene TRBD1, 5 bases. CDR3 length: 14 amino acids. Germline CDR1 reads SNHLY; CDR2 reads FYNNEI. Trimming took 6 bases from V and 5 from J, leaving 16 bases between them. CDR3: CASRSGTLGYGYTF. The CDR3, as DNA: TGTGCCAGCAGATCAGGGACCCTGGGATATGGCTACACCTTC.

This clonotype has only a few counts. The rearrangement joins TRBV4-1 to TRBJ2-6, with D hard to call. CDR3 length equals 16 residues. Trimming pared 4 bases from V and 4 bases from J, leaving 14 bases between. Germline CDR1 is MGHRA and CDR2 is YSYEKL. CDR3 sequence: CASSPSAGRGANVLTF. CDR3 nucleotides: TGCGCCAGCAGCCCCTCCGCAGGCAGGGGGGCCAACGTCCTGACTTTC.